The clone carrying this TCR beta chain was detected only once. This specimen belongs to a study of cytomegalovirus exposure and HLA in healthy donors. Germline V CDR1 and CDR2: MNHNS, SASEGT. There are 13 residues in the CDR3. V was shortened by 5 bases and J by 4 bases, with 11 bases between the two germline ends. The repertoire was sequenced with immunoSEQ multiplex PCR; TCRdb's copy has only in-frame clones and lacks some. The profile shows about 74,000 clones, approximately 94% of them singletons. The TCR sequence derives from a woman between 18 and 30 years old in good health and CMV-seropositive. The sample was PBMCs. The V gene is TRBV6-1, the J gene TRBJ1-2; a possible D gene is TRBD1 (6 bases). In DNA form, the CDR3 reads TGTGCCAGCAGTCCCGGGACACCCTATGGCTACACCTTC. Translation: CASSPGTPYGYTF.